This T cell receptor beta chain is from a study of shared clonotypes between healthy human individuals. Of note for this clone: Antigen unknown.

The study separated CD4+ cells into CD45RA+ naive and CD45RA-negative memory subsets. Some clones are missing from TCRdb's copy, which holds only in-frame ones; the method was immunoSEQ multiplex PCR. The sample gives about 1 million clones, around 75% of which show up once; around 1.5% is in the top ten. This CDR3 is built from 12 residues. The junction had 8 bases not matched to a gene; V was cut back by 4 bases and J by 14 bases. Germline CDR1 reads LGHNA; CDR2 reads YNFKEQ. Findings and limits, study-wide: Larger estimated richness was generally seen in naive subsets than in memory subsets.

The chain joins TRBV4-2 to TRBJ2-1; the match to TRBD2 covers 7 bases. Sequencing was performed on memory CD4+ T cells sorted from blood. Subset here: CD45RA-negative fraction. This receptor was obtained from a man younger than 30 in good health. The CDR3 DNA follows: TGTGCCAGCAGCCCACTGGGAGGGGCGGAGTTCTTC. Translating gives CASSPLGGAEFF.